The clone carrying this TCR beta chain was observed a few times. Its target is not known. This CDR3 comprises 14 residues. Germline V gene lookup returns CDR1 SGHRS and CDR2 YFSETQ. The ends were cut back, 3 bases at V and 5 bases at J, with 12 bases in the middle. This sample stems from a study of response to subunit inactivated influenza vaccine. Points from the study as a whole: Each seasonal flu vaccination may recruit only limited new T cells, authors suggested.

TCRdb ran MiXCR on the RT-PCR reads and lists one entry per CDR3 protein. The sample includes under 950,000 distinct CDR3 sequences, around 21% of them seen just once. The chain has TRBV5-1 and TRBJ2-1; possibly TRBD2 for D (7 bases). The TCR originated in a man aged 50-60 years who received an inactivated influenza vaccine. Sequenced material: PBMCs from blood, taken 4 to 6 days after vaccination. The CDR3 region has the DNA TGCGCCAGCAGCTGGCGGGGGCCCGACAATGAGCAGTTCTTC. It codes for CASSWRGPDNEQFF.